This T cell receptor beta chain was recorded in a study of OX40 agonist ivuxolimab in advanced cancers. Study results and limitations: Expanded clones belonging to CD8+ T cells outnumbered, on average, those of CD4+. Expanded peripheral T-cell antigen specificity went undetermined.

The CDR3 loop spans 13 amino acids. The V and J ends lost 7 bases and 4 bases, in that order; junction bases with no gene match: 5. Germline V gives CDR1 GTSNPN, CDR2 SVGIG (reference sequence). To note about this clone: Antigen specificity is unknown.

Sequencing used immunoSEQ multiplex PCR; TCRdb keeps in-frame clones, though not all of them. The sample includes fewer than 50,000 clones, 75% to 85% seen only once; the top ten take approximately 2.4%. This TCR came from an adult with an advanced solid tumor such as melanoma, head and neck, liver or kidney cancer. Source: CD4+ or CD8+ T cells sorted from blood, taken in a trial of the OX40 agonist ivuxolimab. V and J are TRBV30 and TRBJ2-1; 9 positions match TRBD2. The CDR3 sequence is CALSAGGYNEQFF. CDR3 DNA sequence: TGTGCCTTGTCGGCGGGAGGGTACAATGAGCAGTTCTTC.